This T cell receptor beta chain was retrieved from a study of identifying expanded T cells in peripheral blood. Study-level findings and limits: Roughly two-week clone count variance significantly increased as total template count grew.

Profiled with immunoSEQ multiplex PCR; TCRdb holds only in-frame clones, not every one. The data contain roughly 56,000 clones, over 75% of them singletons. CDR1 and CDR2 (germline): SGHDN, FVKESK. V shed 0 bases and J shed 8 bases, with 8 bases lying between them. This CDR3 region has 13 residues. About this clone itself: Its specificity is unknown.

The sequence was collected from a person aged 18 to 70 in good health. Sequencing was performed on blood. This chain links TRBV14 with TRBJ2-1; no definite D call. Written as DNA, the CDR3 is TGTGCCAGCAGCCAAGAGAATCACCATGAGCAGTTCTTC. This codes for CASSQENHHEQFF.